Each of the 30 T cell receptor beta chains below was sequenced from the same sample in a study of shared clonotypes between healthy human individuals. Sequenced by immunoSEQ multiplex PCR; TCRdb stores in-frame clones only, minus some. The repertoire holds 400,000 to 600,000 clones, with about 96% as singletons. Sequencing was done on a sample of naive CD4+ T cells sorted from blood. Subset noted: CD45RA+ positively selected. These receptors came from a woman in her twenties or thirties in good health.

The chain recombines TRBV18 with TRBJ1-1; D call uncertain. Germline V CDR1 and CDR2: KGHSH, LQKENI. This CDR3 has 14 residues. V was shortened by 2 bases and J by 4 bases, with 11 bases between the two germline ends. The CDR3 region is CASSPGSGFTEAFF. Written as DNA, the CDR3 is TGTGCCAGCTCACCAGGGTCGGGTTTCACTGAAGCTTTCTTT.

This clone showed up just a few times. Other DNA variants within this sample encode the same CDR3. The CDR3 loop reads CASSPRDSTYEQYF. The DNA for the CDR3 is TGTGCCAGCTCACCTCGGGACTCCACCTACGAGCAGTACTTC. V is TRBV18 and J is TRBJ2-7, with a weak D call TRBD2 (6 bases). The CDR3 runs to 14 residues. Germline V gives CDR1 KGHSH, CDR2 LQKENI. Trimming took off 3 bases at V and 2 bases at J, with 11 bases between the two ends.

This clone was detected only once. This chain connects TRBV11-1 to TRBJ2-7; D may be TRBD2 (6 bases). Trimming left V 5 bases short and J 2 bases short, with 16 bases between. CDR3 length: 15 residues. The germline CDR1 and CDR2 sequences are SGHAT and FQDESV (reference sequence). The CDR3 sequence: CASSPRLASAYEQYF. The CDR3 DNA sequence: TGTGCCAGCAGCCCCCGGCTAGCGAGTGCCTACGAGCAGTACTTC.

The chain links TRBV27 to TRBJ2-6, with D unresolved. The germline gives CDR1 MNHEY, CDR2 SMNVEV (reference sequence). The CDR3 extends over 16 amino acids. Trimming took off 5 bases at V and 0 bases at J, with 11 bases between the two ends. The CDR3 reads CASSPYSYSGANVLTF. The CDR3 DNA reads TGTGCCAGCAGTCCATACAGCTACTCTGGGGCCAACGTCCTGACTTTC.

The chain is built from TRBV9 and TRBJ1-2, with D possibly being TRBD1 (5 bases). From germline, CDR1 is SGDLS and CDR2 YYNGEE. Trimming removed 0 bases from V and 5 bases from J, with 14 bases in between. The CDR3 is made up of 15 amino acids. Here the CDR3 DNA reads TGTGCCAGCAGCGTAGATCCAGGGACGTTATATGGCTACACCTTC. Translated: CASSVDPGTLYGYTF.

The rearrangement links TRBV19 to TRBJ1-1, with 7 nucleotides matching TRBD1. This CDR3 comprises 14 residues. Germline assignment: CDR1 LNHDA and CDR2 SQIVND (reference sequence). V was clipped by 3 bases and J by 2 bases; unmatched bases: 3. DNA for the CDR3: TGTGCCAGTAGTATTATAGGGGGCAACACTGAAGCTTTCTTT. It codes for CASSIIGGNTEAFF.

V usage is TRBV30 and J usage is TRBJ1-4, with 9 bases lining up with TRBD1. The CDR3 is 14 amino acids. V lost 7 bases and J lost 2; bases outside the gene matches: 5. Germline V gene lookup returns CDR1 GTSNPN and CDR2 SVGIG (reference sequence). CDR3 residues: CAYNRGLTNEKLFF. In DNA, the CDR3 is TGTGCCTACAACAGGGGGCTTACTAATGAAAAACTGTTTTTT.

The CDR3 nucleotides are TGTGCCAGCAGTAGAGGGACTAGTCCTCATGAGCAGTTCTTC. Its translation: CASSRGTSPHEQFF. This chain joins TRBV28 and TRBJ2-1, with TRBD2 identical over 8 bases. The V segment lost 5 bases and the J segment 8 bases; nucleotides outside the gene matches: 8. This CDR3 is 14 amino acids long. Looked up from germline, CDR1 is MDHEN and CDR2 is SYDVKM.

The chain couples TRBV23-1 to TRBJ1-3, with D hard to call. TRBV23-1 is treated as an ORF (open reading frame) with a function not yet certain. The CDR3 spans 16 residues. Between the trimmed V and J ends, which lost 0 bases and 0 bases, there was a span of 9 bases. The CDR3 DNA is TGCGCCAGCAGTCAATCGTCGGACTACTCTGGAAACACCATATATTTT. Translated, it gives CASSQSSDYSGNTIYF.

The chain has TRBV20-1 and TRBJ1-1; D ambiguous. In germline, CDR1 is DFQATT, CDR2 SNEGSKA (reference sequence). The CDR3 is 11 amino acids. This CDR3 is CIHRRGAEAFF. The CDR3 DNA reads TGCATCCACAGACGAGGCGCTGAAGCTTTCTTT.

This sequence joins TRBV6-4 and TRBJ2-7, with D hard to call. CDR1 MRHNA and CDR2 SNTAGT come from the germline V gene. There are 9 residues in the CDR3. Trimming cost V 9 bases and J 2 bases, with 2 bases left between them. This chain's CDR3 is CARPYEQYF. The CDR3 DNA reads TGTGCCAGGCCCTACGAGCAGTACTTC.

This chain links TRBV5-8 with TRBJ2-3, with 7 positions matching TRBD1. CDR1 and CDR2 (germline): SGHTS, YDEGEE. The junction had 5 bases not matched to a gene; V was cut back by 4 bases and J by 0 bases. CDR3 length: 15 residues. The CDR3 is CASSQGTESTDTQYF. CDR3 bases: TGTGCCAGCAGCCAAGGGACAGAAAGCACAGATACGCAGTATTTT.

The rearrangement links TRBV28 to TRBJ2-7; 9 bases are a match to TRBD2. Germline CDR1 reads MDHEN; CDR2 reads SYDVKM. The CDR3 consists of 15 residues. After removal of 11 bases from V and 5 bases from J, the junction contained 16 bases not matched to a gene. The DNA for the CDR3 is TGTGCCCGATCAGAGCGGGAGGCTCTTTGGAACGAGCAGTACTTC. Translation gives CARSEREALWNEQYF.

The chain has TRBV6-4 and TRBJ2-3; TRBD1 matches at 10 bases. J gave up 4 bases and V 5 bases, and 6 bases lay outside the gene matches. Germline V lookup: CDR1 MRHNA, CDR2 SNTAGT. The CDR3 has 15 amino acids. The CDR3 nucleotides are TGTGCCAGCAGTCCCACCGGACAGGGGGCAGATACGCAGTATTTT. Translated: CASSPTGQGADTQYF.

The rearrangement uses TRBV19 and TRBJ2-2, with D possibly being TRBD2 (7 bases). The CDR3 has 15 residues. CDR1 is LNHDA, CDR2 SQIVND, per germline (reference sequence). Trimming left V 7 bases short and J 9 bases short, with 21 bases between. CDR3 amino acids: CASTPRGGGRRELFF. The CDR3 region has the DNA TGTGCCAGTACCCCTCGGGGAGGGGGAAGGAGGGAGCTGTTTTTT.

The rearrangement links TRBV19 to TRBJ2-2, with a tentative D call TRBD2 (6 bases). V lost 3 bases to trimming and J lost 5 bases, with 13 bases between them. CDR1 and CDR2 (germline): LNHDA, SQIVND (reference sequence). This CDR3 region has 15 residues. The CDR3 DNA reads as TGTGCCAGTAGTATTAGCGGAGGTGAGACCGGGGAGCTGTTTTTT. Residues: CASSISGGETGELFF.

The genes are TRBV6-4 and TRBJ2-1, with 7 nucleotides matching TRBD1. This CDR3 has 13 amino acids. The germline gives CDR1 MRHNA, CDR2 SNTAGT. The trim removed 6 bases at V and 12 bases at J, leaving 11 bases unmatched. The chain's CDR3 is CASSPTSTGRQFF. CDR3 bases: TGTGCCAGCAGCCCTACCTCGACAGGGCGGCAGTTCTTC.

The rearrangement links TRBV11-1 to TRBJ2-7; 8 bases agree with TRBD2. There are 16 residues in the CDR3. After removal of 5 bases from V and 9 bases from J, the junction contained 18 bases not matched to a gene. CDR1 is SGHAT and CDR2 is FQDESV in the germline V gene (reference sequence). Here the CDR3 reads CASSQTATSGTRGQYF. The CDR3 DNA follows: TGTGCCAGCAGCCAAACGGCAACTAGCGGAACCCGCGGGCAGTACTTC.

The chain uses TRBV18 and TRBJ1-2, with TRBD1 matching over 7 bases. The V gene end was trimmed by 4 bases and the J gene end by 0 bases; junction bases not matched to a gene: 8. Per the germline V gene, CDR1 is KGHSH and CDR2 is LQKENI. This CDR3 comprises 16 residues. This chain's CDR3 is CASSQGGQRANYGYTF. CDR3 nucleotide sequence: TGTGCCAGCTCACAGGGGGGACAGCGAGCTAACTATGGCTACACCTTC.

To note about this clone: The same CDR3 is also encoded by other DNA sequences in this sample. The V call is TRBV27, the J call TRBJ1-1; D is ambiguous. Germline loops: CDR1 MNHEY, CDR2 SMNVEV (reference sequence). This CDR3 region has 13 residues. V gave up 3 bases and J gave up 0 bases, with 5 bases separating them. DNA of the CDR3: TGTGCCAGCAGTTTCACAGTGAACACTGAAGCTTTCTTT. Encoded protein: CASSFTVNTEAFF.

The chain is built from TRBV7-2 and TRBJ1-5, with 7 nucleotides matching TRBD1. Germline V gene lookup returns CDR1 SGHTA and CDR2 FQGNSA. The CDR3 extends over 17 amino acids. After removal of 1 base from V and 0 bases from J, the junction contained 6 bases not matched to a gene. CDR3: CASSLVGQGDSNQPQHF. CDR3 nucleotides: TGTGCCAGCAGCTTAGTAGGGCAGGGGGATAGCAATCAGCCCCAGCATTTT.

This chain links TRBV18 with TRBJ2-7; 8 bases map to TRBD1. Germline V lookup: CDR1 KGHSH, CDR2 LQKENI. There are 15 residues in the CDR3. V lost 5 bases and J lost 0; bases outside the gene matches: 6. CDR3 region: CASSEDRVRSYEQYF. In DNA, the CDR3 is TGTGCCAGCTCAGAGGACAGGGTTCGCTCCTACGAGCAGTACTTC.

The table lists this clone with a count of one. The rearrangement joins TRBV7-9 to TRBJ2-7; D may be TRBD1 (6 bases). The V and J ends lost 5 bases and 6 bases respectively, with 14 bases between them. The CDR3 contains 13 residues. From germline, CDR1 is SEHNR and CDR2 FQNEAQ (reference sequence). The CDR3 region has the DNA TGTGCCAGCAGCCTTCAGGGGCCGGGCGAGCAGTACTTC. This gives the protein CASSLQGPGEQYF.

V is TRBV28 and J is TRBJ1-1; D is possibly TRBD1 (6 bases). The germline CDR1 and CDR2 sequences are MDHEN and SYDVKM. V shed 3 bases and J shed 6 bases, with 14 bases lying between them. This CDR3 has 14 amino acids. The CDR3 reads CASSLWQGFPEAFF. CDR3 sequence (DNA): TGTGCCAGCAGTTTGTGGCAGGGGTTCCCTGAAGCTTTCTTT.

This clone showed up just a few times. DNA of the CDR3: TGTGCCAGCAGTTACCAGCCGAGCACAGATACGCAGTATTTT. This encodes CASSYQPSTDTQYF. V usage is TRBV6-6 and J usage is TRBJ2-3, with D unresolved. The length of the CDR3 is 14 residues. CDR1 is MNHNY, CDR2 SVGAGI, per germline (reference sequence). Trimming removed 2 bases from V and 0 bases from J, with 6 bases in between.

This sequence joins TRBV25-1 and TRBJ1-4, with D perhaps matching TRBD1 (6 bases). The V and J ends lost 1 base and 0 bases respectively, with 9 bases between them. In germline, CDR1 is MGHDK, CDR2 SYGVNS. This CDR3 has 16 residues. CDR3 sequence (DNA): TGTGCCAGCAGTGAATCCAGGGGAGCAACTAATGAAAAACTGTTTTTT. Amino acids: CASSESRGATNEKLFF.

V is TRBV5-1 and J is TRBJ2-1; 9 nucleotides agree with TRBD2. With V trimmed by 0 bases and J by 8 bases, 12 bases remained unmatched. Germline CDR1 is SGHRS and CDR2 is YFSETQ. This CDR3 is 17 amino acids long. DNA of the CDR3: TGCGCCAGCAGCTTGGACCCTAGCGGGGTGGGCAAGGATGAGCAGTTCTTC. This sequence encodes CASSLDPSGVGKDEQFF.

V is TRBV5-1 and J is TRBJ1-1; tentatively, D is TRBD1 (5 bases). The CDR3 length is 14 residues. Trimming pared 8 bases from V and 4 bases from J, leaving 18 bases between. Germline-derived CDR1 and CDR2 are SGHRS and YFSETQ. The CDR3 region has the DNA TGCGCCAGTGGGGTTTCGGGGGGTTGCACTGAAGCTTTCTTT. It encodes CASGVSGGCTEAFF.

The chain has TRBV29-1 and TRBJ1-4, with a weak D call TRBD1 (5 bases). V lost 8 bases to trimming and J lost 3 bases, with 13 bases between them. The germline V gene encodes CDR1 SQVTM and CDR2 ANQGSEA. CDR3 length equals 13 residues. CDR3 nucleotide sequence: TGCAGCTCCCGGGACGGACCTAATGAAAAACTGTTTTTT. Protein sequence: CSSRDGPNEKLFF.

The rearrangement uses TRBV5-4 and TRBJ2-5; TRBD1 matches at 8 bases. This CDR3 is 15 amino acids long. Germline lookup yields CDR1 SGHNT and CDR2 YYREEE (reference sequence). J gave up 3 bases and V 4 bases, and 8 bases lay outside the gene matches. CDR3: CASSPGQAEEETQYF. The CDR3, as DNA: TGTGCCAGCAGCCCGGGACAGGCGGAGGAAGAGACCCAGTACTTC. Variable domain in full (rest from reference TRBV5-4 and TRBJ2-5): ETGVTQSPTHLIKTRGQQVTLRCSSQSGHNTVSWYQQALGQGPQFIFQYYREEENGRGNFPPRFSGLQFPNYSSELNVNALELDDSALYLCASSPGQAEEETQYFGPGTRLLVL.